Listed below are T cell receptor beta chains from one sample, sequenced in a study of blood T cell repertoires in COVID-19. TCRdb's table, derived via immunoSEQ multiplex PCR, lists solely in-frame clones and lacks some. The repertoire holds approximately 35,000 clones, with approximately 80% as singletons. What was sequenced was peripheral blood. These receptors all come from a man older than 75 with acute or convalescent COVID-19. Each CDR3 is given with its conserved first and last residue. D genes are given only for firm matches. Size values are once, few and many counts, or a class for expanded clones, and some rows have none.

v_call: TRBV5-6; clone_size: -; d_call: -; j_call: TRBJ2-7; cdr3_aa: CASSLFGRDYEQYF; cdr3_nt: TGTGCCAGCAGCTTGTTTGGCAGGGACTACGAGCAGTACTTC
v_call: TRBV5-8; clone_size: -; d_call: -; j_call: TRBJ2-3; cdr3_aa: CASSLDADTDTQYF; cdr3_nt: TGTGCCAGCAGCTTGGATGCAGATACAGATACGCAGTATTTT
v_call: TRBV12-3/TRBV12-4; clone_size: few; d_call: -; j_call: TRBJ1-1; cdr3_aa: CASVEYTEAFF; cdr3_nt: TGTGCCAGCGTCGAGTACACTGAAGCTTTCTTT
v_call: TRBV7-2; clone_size: -; d_call: TRBD1; j_call: TRBJ2-3; cdr3_aa: CASSLNRGNTDTQYF; cdr3_nt: TGTGCCAGCAGCTTGAACAGGGGAAACACAGATACGCAGTATTTT
v_call: TRBV6-5; clone_size: -; d_call: TRBD1; j_call: TRBJ1-5; cdr3_aa: CASRPGTGSQPQHF; cdr3_nt: TGTGCCAGCAGGCCCGGGACAGGGTCTCAGCCCCAGCATTTT
v_call: TRBV5-1; clone_size: -; d_call: -; j_call: TRBJ1-1; cdr3_aa: CASSLGPQKNTEAFF; cdr3_nt: TGCGCCAGCAGCTTGGGGCCCCAGAAGAACACTGAAGCTTTCTTT
v_call: TRBV7-2; clone_size: once; d_call: -; j_call: TRBJ1-4; cdr3_aa: CATGKGSNEKLFF; cdr3_nt: TGTGCCACCGGGAAGGGATCGAATGAAAAACTGTTTTTT
v_call: TRBV27; clone_size: -; d_call: -; j_call: TRBJ2-1; cdr3_aa: CASSRQQGRNEQFF; cdr3_nt: TGTGCCAGCAGCCGGCAACAGGGACGCAATGAGCAGTTCTTC
v_call: TRBV5-1; clone_size: -; d_call: -; j_call: TRBJ1-1; cdr3_aa: CASSLSSWTENTEAFF; cdr3_nt: TGCGCCAGCAGCTTGTCTTCTTGGACAGAGAACACTGAAGCTTTCTTT
v_call: TRBV11-2; clone_size: -; d_call: TRBD1; j_call: TRBJ2-6; cdr3_aa: CASSFLQGQGGANVLTF; cdr3_nt: TGTGCCAGCAGCTTCCTACAGGGGCAGGGTGGGGCCAACGTCCTGACTTTC
v_call: TRBV11-2; clone_size: -; d_call: TRBD2; j_call: TRBJ2-1; cdr3_aa: CASSLPSGYNEQFF; cdr3_nt: TGTGCCAGCAGCTTACCTAGCGGGTACAATGAGCAGTTCTTC
v_call: TRBV11-1; clone_size: -; d_call: -; j_call: TRBJ2-5; cdr3_aa: CASSQRDTPETQYF; cdr3_nt: TGTGCCAGCAGCCAACGGGACACCCCAGAGACCCAGTACTTC
v_call: TRBV3-1/TRBV3-2; clone_size: many; d_call: TRBD1; j_call: TRBJ2-5; cdr3_aa: CASSYRDSQETQYF; cdr3_nt: TGTGCCAGCAGCTACCGGGACAGCCAAGAGACCCAGTACTTC
v_call: TRBV3-1/TRBV3-2; clone_size: few; d_call: TRBD2; j_call: TRBJ2-7; cdr3_aa: CASSQEPLAAYEQYF; cdr3_nt: TGTGCCAGCAGCCAAGAACCCCTAGCGGCCTACGAGCAGTACTTC
v_call: TRBV6-2/TRBV6-3; clone_size: -; d_call: -; j_call: TRBJ1-1; cdr3_aa: CASSEDSYTEAFF; cdr3_nt: TGTGCCAGCAGCGAAGACAGTTACACTGAAGCTTTCTTT
v_call: TRBV9; clone_size: -; d_call: TRBD1; j_call: TRBJ1-6; cdr3_aa: CASSVVPDRVSSPLHF; cdr3_nt: TGTGCCAGCAGCGTAGTTCCCGACAGGGTTTCTTCACCCCTCCACTTT
v_call: TRBV30; clone_size: -; d_call: TRBD2; j_call: TRBJ2-1; cdr3_aa: CAWTRLAGYNEQFF; cdr3_nt: TGTGCCTGGACAAGACTAGCGGGATACAATGAGCAGTTCTTC
v_call: TRBV5-5; clone_size: -; d_call: -; j_call: TRBJ1-2; cdr3_aa: CASSPRQAHSGYGYTF; cdr3_nt: TGTGCCAGCAGCCCTAGACAGGCTCACAGCGGCTATGGCTACACCTTC
v_call: TRBV30; clone_size: few; d_call: TRBD1; j_call: TRBJ2-2; cdr3_aa: CAWKILLGDRVKRGATGELFF; cdr3_nt: TGTGCCTGGAAAATACTTCTGGGGGACAGGGTCAAACGGGGTGCAACAGGGGAGCTGTTTTTT
v_call: TRBV4-2; clone_size: -; d_call: -; j_call: TRBJ1-6; cdr3_aa: CASSQEGRSSYNSPLHF; cdr3_nt: TGTGCCAGCAGCCAAGAAGGCCGGAGCTCCTATAATTCACCCCTCCACTTT
v_call: TRBV6-2/TRBV6-3; clone_size: -; d_call: -; j_call: TRBJ1-2; cdr3_aa: CASSPEGILYGYTF; cdr3_nt: TGTGCCAGCAGTCCGGAGGGTATCTTATATGGCTACACCTTC
v_call: TRBV19; clone_size: -; d_call: -; j_call: TRBJ2-1; cdr3_aa: CASSTPAGGTHNEQFF; cdr3_nt: TGTGCCAGTAGTACCCCCGCAGGGGGGACTCACAATGAGCAGTTCTTC
v_call: TRBV19; clone_size: -; d_call: TRBD2; j_call: TRBJ2-1; cdr3_aa: CASTAPRQGVTGTKIGEQFF; cdr3_nt: TGTGCCAGTACCGCCCCTAGGCAGGGAGTTACCGGGACTAAGATAGGTGAGCAGTTCTTC
v_call: TRBV6-5; clone_size: -; d_call: -; j_call: TRBJ2-5; cdr3_aa: CASRRGRETTQYF; cdr3_nt: TGTGCCAGCAGACGCGGACGGGAGACGACCCAGTACTTC
v_call: TRBV3-1/TRBV3-2; clone_size: once; d_call: -; j_call: TRBJ1-4; cdr3_aa: CASSQDSGGLYEKLFF; cdr3_nt: TGTGCCAGCAGCCAAGATAGTGGAGGGCTATACGAAAAACTGTTTTTT
v_call: TRBV3-1/TRBV3-2; clone_size: -; d_call: -; j_call: TRBJ2-1; cdr3_aa: CASSQDYGFYNEQFF; cdr3_nt: TGTGCCAGCAGCCAAGACTACGGGTTCTACAATGAGCAGTTCTTC
v_call: TRBV11-1; clone_size: -; d_call: TRBD1; j_call: TRBJ2-1; cdr3_aa: CASRGTGRYNEQFF; cdr3_nt: TGTGCCAGCAGGGGGACAGGGCGCTACAATGAGCAGTTCTTC
v_call: TRBV11-2; clone_size: -; d_call: TRBD2; j_call: TRBJ2-1; cdr3_aa: CASTLFGTSGRSEQFF; cdr3_nt: TGTGCCAGCACCCTATTTGGGACTAGCGGGAGAAGTGAGCAGTTCTTC
v_call: TRBV30; clone_size: -; d_call: TRBD1; j_call: TRBJ1-6; cdr3_aa: CAWSVDRGRFSPLHF; cdr3_nt: TGTGCCTGGAGTGTTGACAGGGGGCGATTTTCACCCCTCCACTTT
v_call: TRBV6-6; clone_size: -; d_call: -; j_call: TRBJ1-4; cdr3_aa: CASSQRSGTTNEKLFF; cdr3_nt: TGTGCCAGCAGTCAACGCAGCGGGACAACTAATGAAAAACTGTTTTTT
v_call: TRBV15; clone_size: -; d_call: TRBD2; j_call: TRBJ2-3; cdr3_aa: CATSRVGVAGVTDTQYF; cdr3_nt: TGTGCCACCAGCAGAGTGGGTGTAGCGGGAGTGACAGATACGCAGTATTTT
v_call: TRBV2; clone_size: -; d_call: TRBD2; j_call: TRBJ2-1; cdr3_aa: CASSALGGSRHEQFF; cdr3_nt: TGTGCCAGCAGCGCTCTGGGCGGGAGTAGGCATGAGCAGTTCTTC
v_call: TRBV30; clone_size: -; d_call: -; j_call: TRBJ2-7; cdr3_aa: CAWRPGLTNGMWEQYF; cdr3_nt: TGTGCCTGGAGACCCGGGCTTACGAACGGGATGTGGGAGCAGTACTTC
v_call: TRBV3-1/TRBV3-2; clone_size: -; d_call: TRBD2; j_call: TRBJ2-1; cdr3_aa: CASSLTSGRVDEQFF; cdr3_nt: TGTGCCAGCAGCCTAACTAGCGGGAGGGTTGATGAGCAGTTCTTC
v_call: TRBV27; clone_size: few; d_call: TRBD1; j_call: TRBJ2-3; cdr3_aa: CASSPTGADTQYF; cdr3_nt: TGTGCCAGCAGTCCTACAGGGGCAGATACGCAGTATTTT
v_call: TRBV5-1; clone_size: -; d_call: -; j_call: TRBJ2-7; cdr3_aa: CASSLASVSSYEQYF; cdr3_nt: TGCGCCAGCAGCTTGGCCAGCGTAAGCTCCTACGAGCAGTACTTC
v_call: TRBV3-1/TRBV3-2; clone_size: -; d_call: -; j_call: TRBJ2-1; cdr3_aa: CASSQELRVSYNEQFF; cdr3_nt: TGTGCCAGCAGCCAAGAGCTGCGGGTTTCCTACAATGAGCAGTTCTTC
v_call: TRBV6-6; clone_size: -; d_call: -; j_call: TRBJ2-7; cdr3_aa: CASSYLGLAYEQYF; cdr3_nt: TGTGCCAGCAGTTACCTGGGACTTGCCTACGAGCAGTACTTC
v_call: TRBV12-2; clone_size: -; d_call: -; j_call: TRBJ2-2; cdr3_aa: CAPLDPTALNTGELFF; cdr3_nt: TGTGCCCCACTCGACCCGACTGCGTTGAACACCGGGGAGCTGTTTTTT
v_call: TRBV19; clone_size: -; d_call: -; j_call: TRBJ2-3; cdr3_aa: CASSPGDTQYF; cdr3_nt: TGTGCCAGTAGTCCGGGGGATACGCAGTATTTT
v_call: TRBV6-4; clone_size: -; d_call: -; j_call: TRBJ2-7; cdr3_aa: CASSEGPSYEQYF; cdr3_nt: TGTGCCAGCAGTGAGGGCCCCTCCTACGAGCAGTACTTC
v_call: TRBV4-1; clone_size: -; d_call: -; j_call: TRBJ2-1; cdr3_aa: CASSLIAETYNEQFF; cdr3_nt: TGCGCCAGCAGCCTAATAGCGGAAACCTACAATGAGCAGTTCTTC
v_call: TRBV6-1; clone_size: -; d_call: -; j_call: TRBJ2-3; cdr3_aa: CASSVLETGPGDTQYF; cdr3_nt: TGTGCCAGCAGTGTCTTGGAAACAGGGCCGGGAGATACGCAGTATTTT
v_call: TRBV5-1; clone_size: -; d_call: TRBD1; j_call: TRBJ2-3; cdr3_aa: CATAGQASTDTQYF; cdr3_nt: TGCGCCACGGCGGGACAGGCCAGCACAGATACGCAGTATTTT